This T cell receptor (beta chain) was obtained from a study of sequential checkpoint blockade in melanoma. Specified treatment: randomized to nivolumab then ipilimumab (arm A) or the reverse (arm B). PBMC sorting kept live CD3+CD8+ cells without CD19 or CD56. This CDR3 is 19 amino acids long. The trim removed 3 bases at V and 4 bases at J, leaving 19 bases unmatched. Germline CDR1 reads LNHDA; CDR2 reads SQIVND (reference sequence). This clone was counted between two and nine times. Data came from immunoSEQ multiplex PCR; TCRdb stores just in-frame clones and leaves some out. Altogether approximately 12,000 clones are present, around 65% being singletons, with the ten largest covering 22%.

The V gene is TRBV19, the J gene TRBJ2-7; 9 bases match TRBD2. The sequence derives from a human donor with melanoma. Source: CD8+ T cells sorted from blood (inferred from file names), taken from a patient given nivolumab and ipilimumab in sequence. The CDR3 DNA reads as TGTGCCAGTAGTATGGAATTCCAGCGGGAGGTTCCTGGGGGTTACGAGCAGTACTTC. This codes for CASSMEFQREVPGGYEQYF. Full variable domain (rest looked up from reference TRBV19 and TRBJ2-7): DGGITQSPKYLFRKEGQNVTLSCEQNLNHDAMYWYRQDPGQGLRLIYYSQIVNDFQKGDIAEGYSVSREKKESFPLTVTSAQKNPTAFYLCASSMEFQREVPGGYEQYFGPGTRLTVT.